The next 2 T cell receptor beta chains were all read from a single sample in a study of Ad26.COV2.S vaccination and SARS-CoV-2 variants. Treatment given: about 20 received Ad26.COV2.S at low or high dose, single or two shots; roughly five received placebo; per-sample allocation not given. Each sample was drawn 63 days after the first injection (of vaccine or placebo). Method: immunoSEQ multiplex PCR; TCRdb's copy keeps in-frame clones and lacks some. In the table there are some 350,000 clones, 90% of which are singletons. The sample here was peripheral blood, taken in a trial of Ad26.COV2.S vaccine versus placebo. These receptors were collected from a person between 18 and 60 years old who received the Ad26.COV2.S COVID-19 vaccine or a placebo.

The chain has TRBV3-1 (or the pseudogene TRBV3-2) and TRBJ1-1; D possibly corresponds to TRBD1 (5 bases). The CDR3 consists of 14 residues. CDR1 and CDR2 from the germline V gene are LGHDT and YNNKEL (reference sequence). V was trimmed by 3 bases and J by 5 bases, leaving 13 bases between them. CDR3 residues: CASSQSQVWTEAFF. CDR3 sequence (DNA): TGTGCCAGCAGCCAGTCACAGGTTTGGACTGAAGCTTTCTTT.

The chain links TRBV9 to TRBJ2-6; D is unresolved. The V end was cut by 1 base, the J end by 3 bases, with 8 bases between. The germline gives CDR1 SGDLS, CDR2 YYNGEE. The CDR3 consists of 15 residues. CDR3: CASSVFAFGANVLTF. CDR3 bases: TGTGCCAGCAGCGTATTCGCGTTTGGGGCCAACGTCCTGACTTTC.